The rows below give T cell receptor beta chains drawn from one sample of a study of patients and donors after allogeneic stem cell transplantation. MiXCR, applied by TCRdb to the RT-PCR reads, yields one record per CDR3 protein. The sample carries around 240,000 distinct CDR3 sequences, about 14% recorded once. Sequenced material: blood, either unsorted or a sorted T cell fraction (not recorded which). All receptors derive from a human donor who was either an allogeneic HSCT recipient or a stem cell or donor lymphocyte infusion donor (not recorded which). It is not recorded whose cells these are; they may come from a transplant donor. CDR3s include the opening cysteine and the closing phenylalanine or tryptophan. The order of the fields is D gene, J gene, CDR3 length, clone size, V gene, CDR3 DNA, CDR3 protein. The D gene is left open where the match is weak. Expanded clones are given a class, and other clones once, few, many or no size at all.

- TRBJ2-5 17 - TRBV9 TGTGCCAGCAGCGTAGGTTCTAGGTTGGGAACCGAAGAGACCCAGTACTTC CASSVGSRLGTEETQYF
TRBD2 TRBJ2-7 16 few TRBV7-6 TGTGCCAGCAACCCAGGGGGGTTAGCGGGGGCCTACGAGCAGTACTTC CASNPGGLAGAYEQYF
- TRBJ2-1 18 few TRBV5-1 TGCGCCAGCAGAGGGGGGACCCTGTCGCGGGAGATGTACAATGAGCAGTTCTTC CASRGGTLSREMYNEQFF
- TRBJ1-2 14 few TRBV6-5 TGTGCCAGCAGTTACGGTTGGGGCGACTATGGCTACACCTTC CASSYGWGDYGYTF
- TRBJ2-1 15 - TRBV10-3 TGTGCCATCAGTGATTCGGGATTCCCAGGGGATGAGCAGTTCTTC CAISDSGFPGDEQFF
TRBD2 TRBJ2-5 15 few TRBV12-3/TRBV12-4 TGTGCCACAAGACTAGCGGGAGGGGGACAAGAGACCCAGTACTTC CATRLAGGGQETQYF
- TRBJ2-7 16 - TRBV18 TGTGCCAGCTCACTCTCCGCGAGCCAAGGCTCCTACGAGCAGTACTTC CASSLSASQGSYEQYF
- TRBJ2-2 13 - TRBV15 TGTGCCACCAGCATGCCCCGGGCCGGGGAGCTGTTTTTT CATSMPRAGELFF
- TRBJ1-1 14 many TRBV7-9 TGTGCCAGCAGCTTAGAAACGGACAGTTCTGAAGCTTTCTTT CASSLETDSSEAFF
- TRBJ1-2 16 - TRBV14 TGTGCCAGCAGCCAACTAGGTGTCCACGAGGACTATGGCTACACCTTC CASSQLGVHEDYGYTF
- TRBJ2-2 15 - TRBV27 TGTGCCAGCAGTTTGAGGGCCCGGAAGGGCGGGGAGCTGTTTTTT CASSLRARKGGELFF
- TRBJ1-4 15 - TRBV4-3 TGCGCCAGCAGCCAGGACTTAGCAACTAATGAAAAACTGTTTTTT CASSQDLATNEKLFF
- TRBJ2-1 15 many TRBV7-9 TGTGCCAGCAGCGCGGACTCTAGCTGGTACAATGAGCAGTTCTTC CASSADSSWYNEQFF
- TRBJ1-2 17 many TRBV7-9 TGTGCCAGCAGCCCGAGAGCGTTCGGGGCCACTAACTATGGCTACACCTTC CASSPRAFGATNYGYTF
- TRBJ2-5 14 once TRBV5-6 TGTGCCAGCGCGGGGAAGGCAGGGGTAGAGACCCAGTACTTC CASAGKAGVETQYF
- TRBJ2-7 14 - TRBV5-4 TGTGCCACGTGCGGGACAGCCCTTACCTACGAGCAGTACTTC CATCGTALTYEQYF
- TRBJ2-2 16 - TRBV6-5 TGTGCCAGCAGTTACTCGAGGGACCCGAACACCGGGGAGCTGTTTTTT CASSYSRDPNTGELFF
- TRBJ2-3 16 many TRBV5-1 TGCGCCAGCAGCTTGGACGGGGGGCCAAACACAGATACGCAGTATTTT CASSLDGGPNTDTQYF
TRBD1 TRBJ1-2 17 - TRBV4-1 TGCGCCAGCACCACAGGGGACAGGGGGCGCCGGGGATATGGCTACACCTTC CASTTGDRGRRGYGYTF
- TRBJ2-7 15 - TRBV27 TGTGCCAGCAGGCCATGGGGGGCGGGATCCTACGAGCAGTACTTC CASRPWGAGSYEQYF
TRBD2 TRBJ2-3 15 few TRBV20-1 TGCAGTGCTGCGGGGACTAGCCGGAGTAGAGATACGCAGTATTTT CSAAGTSRSRDTQYF
TRBD2 TRBJ2-1 18 few TRBV18 TGTGCCAGCTCACCACGTCTAGCGGGGGGCTCCTCCTACAATGAGCAGTTCTTC CASSPRLAGGSSYNEQFF
- TRBJ1-2 12 many TRBV29-1 TGCAGCGTTGAAGATAGTGAGCGCGGCTACACCTTC CSVEDSERGYTF
TRBD2 TRBJ2-7 14 many TRBV29-1 TGCAGCGTTGAACTAGCGGGGTTTTCCTACGAGCAGTACTTC CSVELAGFSYEQYF
- TRBJ2-1 14 few TRBV24-1 TGTGCCACCAGCTTGGACACCTTCTACAATGAGCAGTTCTTC CATSLDTFYNEQFF
- TRBJ2-1 11 few TRBV30 TGTGCCTGGAGCCCTAGGAATGAGCAGTTCTTC CAWSPRNEQFF
- TRBJ1-5 14 many TRBV2 TGTGCCAGCAGTGAACGGGCAGGGAGTCAGCCCCAGCATTTT CASSERAGSQPQHF
TRBD1 TRBJ2-3 15 many TRBV7-6 TGTGCCAGCAGCTGGGGACAGGGGGGGACAGATACGCAGTATTTT CASSWGQGGTDTQYF
- TRBJ1-5 14 many TRBV7-2 TGTGCCAGCAACGAACAGGGTAGCAATCAGCCCCAGCATTTT CASNEQGSNQPQHF
- TRBJ2-1 15 - TRBV19 TGTGCCAGTAGTATCAGGTGGGGCAGTTACAATGAGCAGTTCTTC CASSIRWGSYNEQFF
- TRBJ1-5 14 - TRBV20-1 TGCAGTGCTAGTACAGGGCGCAGCAATCAGCCCCAGCATTTT CSASTGRSNQPQHF
- TRBJ2-1 13 - TRBV12-3/TRBV12-4 TGTGCCAGCAGTCCCACTCACTACAATGAGCAGTTCTTC CASSPTHYNEQFF
TRBD1 TRBJ2-5 15 many TRBV15 TGTGCCACCAGCAGGAGCTTAGGGACAGAAGAGACCCAGTACTTC CATSRSLGTEETQYF
TRBD1 TRBJ1-6 15 - TRBV5-1 TGCGCCAGCAGCAGGGACAGGGTGAATAATTCACCCCTCCACTTT CASSRDRVNNSPLHF
- TRBJ1-1 16 few TRBV20-1 TGCAGTGCAATACCTAATGGGGGGACGGCTAAAGGTGAAGCTTTCTTT CSAIPNGGTAKGEAFF
TRBD1 TRBJ2-2 14 few TRBV29-1 TGCAGCGCCCGGGACAGGGGGCTCGGCGGGGAGCTGTTTTTT CSARDRGLGGELFF
TRBD2 TRBJ2-1 18 - TRBV18 TGTGCCAGCTCCTTAATGAGTGGGACTAGCGGGACCTACAATGAGCAGTTCTTC CASSLMSGTSGTYNEQFF
- TRBJ2-3 14 - TRBV7-9 TGTGCCAGCAGCTACGGGAGTAGCACAGATACGCAGTATTTT CASSYGSSTDTQYF
- TRBJ2-1 15 - TRBV7-3 TGTGCCAGCAGCAACACAGGGCGCCCTATGAATGAGCAGTTCTTC CASSNTGRPMNEQFF
- TRBJ2-7 17 - TRBV6-1 TGTGCCAGCAGTGGCGTGCGGTGGTCGACGGGTACCTACGAGCAGTACTTC CASSGVRWSTGTYEQYF
- TRBJ2-3 14 - TRBV30 TGTGCCTGGAGTGTTCAGGACCGTAGGGATACGCAGTATTTT CAWSVQDRRDTQYF